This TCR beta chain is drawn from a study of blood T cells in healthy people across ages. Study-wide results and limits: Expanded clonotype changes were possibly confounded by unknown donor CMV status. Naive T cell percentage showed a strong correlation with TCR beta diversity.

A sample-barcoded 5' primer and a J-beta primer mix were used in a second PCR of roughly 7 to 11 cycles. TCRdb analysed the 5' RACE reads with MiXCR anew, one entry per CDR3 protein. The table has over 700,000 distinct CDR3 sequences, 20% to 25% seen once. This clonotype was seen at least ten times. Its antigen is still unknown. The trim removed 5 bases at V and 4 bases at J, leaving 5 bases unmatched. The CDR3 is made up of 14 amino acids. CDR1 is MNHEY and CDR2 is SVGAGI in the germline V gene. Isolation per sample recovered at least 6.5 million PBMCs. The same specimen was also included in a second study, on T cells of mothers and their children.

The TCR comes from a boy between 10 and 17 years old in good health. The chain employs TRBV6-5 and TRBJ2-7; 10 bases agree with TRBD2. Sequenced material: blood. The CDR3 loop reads CASSRLAGAYEQYF. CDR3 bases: TGTGCCAGCAGTCGTCTAGCGGGAGCTTACGAGCAGTACTTC.